The present entry profiles one T cell receptor (beta chain) with its context. Its antigen is undetermined. This table comes from immunoSEQ multiplex PCR, and its TCRdb copy is limited to in-frame clones, with some not included. Of tens of thousands of clones in the sample, approximately 81% were seen once. The junction had 9 bases not matched to a gene; V was cut back by 2 bases and J by 9 bases. This CDR3 is built from 16 residues. CDR1 and CDR2 from the germline V gene are PRHDT and FYEKMQ (reference sequence). The data stem from a study of OX40 agonist ivuxolimab in advanced cancers. Whole-study context: Three dose-escalation patients had partial responses: one with hepatocellular carcinoma and two with cutaneous melanoma. Study conclusions and caveats: At 0.1 to 3.0 mg/kg and by week 6, CD4+ and CD8+ T cells in the blood had expanded clonally. Expanded clones were, on average, more numerous among CD8+ T cells than CD4+.

The sequence was obtained from an adult with an advanced solid tumor such as melanoma, head and neck, liver or kidney cancer. The chain couples TRBV13 to TRBJ2-3, with TRBD2 matching over 12 bases. The sample in question was CD4+ or CD8+ T cells sorted from blood, obtained in a trial of the OX40 agonist ivuxolimab. The CDR3: CASSLQASGGARTQYF. The CDR3 nucleotides read TGTGCCAGCAGCTTACAGGCTAGCGGGGGGGCAAGAACGCAGTATTTT.